The 7 T cell receptor beta chains in this list originate from one sample, sequenced in a study of identical twins. TCRdb passed the 5' RACE reads through MiXCR, listing each CDR3 protein once. The sample includes 1.5 million to 2 million distinct CDR3 sequences, around a third of them seen just once. Sequencing was carried out using cord blood. The receptor set was obtained from a newborn girl in good health.

The chain combines TRBV20-1 with TRBJ2-2; D possibly corresponds to TRBD2 (6 bases). The CDR3 loop spans 13 amino acids. The germline V and J ends were trimmed by 3 bases and 5 bases, with 10 bases remaining between them. CDR1 and CDR2 (germline): DFQATT, SNEGSKA (reference sequence). The DNA of the CDR3 is TGCAGTGCTAGTCCCCGGGGGACCGGGGAGCTGTTTTTT. Residues: CSASPRGTGELFF.

CDR3 protein: CSARFGGAYEQYF. The DNA for the CDR3 is TGCAGTGCTAGATTCGGCGGTGCCTACGAGCAGTACTTC. The J gene is TRBJ2-5, the V gene TRBV20-1; D gene uncertain. The DNA end is more similar to TRBJ2-7, so the J call may be wrong. CDR1 is DFQATT and CDR2 is SNEGSKA in the germline V gene (reference sequence). The CDR3 totals 13 residues.

V gene TRBV6-5 combines with J gene TRBJ2-1, with D unresolved. CDR1 is MNHEY, CDR2 SVGAGI, per germline. This CDR3 spans 15 amino acids. The V end lost 5 bases, the J end lost 4 bases, and 15 bases lay between the germline ends. CDR3 protein: CASSTNTGAYNEQFF. The CDR3 DNA reads as TGTGCCAGCAGTACCAACACCGGTGCTTACAATGAGCAGTTCTTC.

This rearrangement joins TRBV5-1 to TRBJ1-1; D may be TRBD1 (5 bases). This CDR3 has 15 amino acids. V gave up 4 bases and J gave up 0 bases, with 13 bases separating them. Germline assignment: CDR1 SGHRS and CDR2 YFSETQ. The CDR3, as DNA: TGCGCCAGCAGCAAACCCGGGACGGTGAACACTGAAGCTTTCTTT. Translating gives CASSKPGTVNTEAFF.

The V gene is TRBV12-3 or TRBV12-4, the J gene TRBJ1-1; unclear D gene. V was trimmed by 1 base and J by 1 base, leaving 10 bases between them. There are 15 residues in the CDR3. The CDR3 region is CASSLGRTPNTEAFF. CDR3 nucleotide sequence: TGTGCCAGCAGTTTAGGACGGACTCCGAACACTGAAGCTTTCTTT.

The rearrangement joins TRBV27 to TRBJ2-1; a weak D match, TRBD1 (6 bases). Germline assignment: CDR1 MNHEY and CDR2 SMNVEV (reference sequence). The V gene lost 6 bases and the J gene lost 0 bases, with 12 bases spanning the gap. The CDR3 has 15 amino acids. The CDR3 DNA follows: TGTGCCAGCAGATTCGGACAGTACTCCTACAATGAGCAGTTCTTC. This codes for CASRFGQYSYNEQFF.

The gene calls are TRBV15 and TRBJ2-1; tentative D call: TRBD2 (6 bases). With 5 bases removed from V and 5 bases from J, the gap between germline ends came to 13 bases. Germline V gene data show CDR1 as LNHNV and CDR2 as YYDKDF (reference sequence). This CDR3 is 14 amino acids long. The CDR3 sequence is CATSAGSRHNEQFF. Written as DNA, the CDR3 is TGTGCCACCAGCGCGGGGAGTCGGCACAATGAGCAGTTCTTC.